This T cell receptor beta chain was found in a study of blood T cell repertoires in COVID-19. Study-wide context: Whether acute or convalescent, the COVID-19 samples came from the United States, Italy and Spain. T cells, B-cell-depleted T cells, or PBMCs provided the cDNA or gDNA that served as material.

This CDR3 has 14 residues. CDR1 is SQVTM and CDR2 is ANQGSEA in the germline V gene. The V and J ends lost 5 bases and 0 bases respectively, with 11 bases between them. Data came from immunoSEQ multiplex PCR; TCRdb stores just in-frame clones and leaves some out. The table includes some 430,000 clones, about 90% detected once. Participants were aged 18 to 89 years from 24 US areas. Sequenced input: PBMCs or T cells enriched from blood (not recorded which). The TCR comes from a man younger than 35 who had recovered from COVID-19. The rearrangement links TRBV29-1 to TRBJ1-5; a possible D gene is TRBD1 (5 bases). CDR3 amino acids: CSVISGGSNQPQHF. The CDR3 coding sequence is TGCAGCGTTATTTCCGGGGGTAGCAATCAGCCCCAGCATTTT.